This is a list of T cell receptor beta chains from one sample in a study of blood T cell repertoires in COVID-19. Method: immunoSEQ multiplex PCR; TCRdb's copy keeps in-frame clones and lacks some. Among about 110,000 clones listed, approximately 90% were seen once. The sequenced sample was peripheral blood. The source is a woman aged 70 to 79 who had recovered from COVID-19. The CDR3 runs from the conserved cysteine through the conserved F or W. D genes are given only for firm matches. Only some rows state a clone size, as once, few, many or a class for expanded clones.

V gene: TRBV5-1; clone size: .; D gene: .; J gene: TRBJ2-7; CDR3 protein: CASSLVPESYEQYF; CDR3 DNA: TGCGCCAGCAGCTTGGTGCCAGAATCCTACGAGCAGTACTTC
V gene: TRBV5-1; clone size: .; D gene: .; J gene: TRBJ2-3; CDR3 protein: CASSLALAPDTDTQYF; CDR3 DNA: TGCGCCAGCAGCTTGGCTCTAGCGCCCGACACAGATACGCAGTATTTT
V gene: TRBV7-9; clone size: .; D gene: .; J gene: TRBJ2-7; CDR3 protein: CASSLAGGEQYF; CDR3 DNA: TGTGCCAGCAGCTTAGCAGGGGGCGAGCAGTACTTC
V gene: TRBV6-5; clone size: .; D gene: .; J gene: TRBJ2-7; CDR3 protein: CASSPTTRIANEQYF; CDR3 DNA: TGTGCCAGCAGTCCCACGACTAGGATAGCGAACGAGCAGTACTTC
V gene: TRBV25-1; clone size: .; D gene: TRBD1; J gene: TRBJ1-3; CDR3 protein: CASSPTGTGGNTIYF; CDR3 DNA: TGTGCCAGCAGTCCTACCGGGACAGGGGGAAACACCATATATTTT
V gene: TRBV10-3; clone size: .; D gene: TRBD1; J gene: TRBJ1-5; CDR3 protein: CAISEDEGAGQPQHF; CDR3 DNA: TGTGCCATCAGTGAAGATGAGGGGGCCGGCCAGCCCCAGCATTTT
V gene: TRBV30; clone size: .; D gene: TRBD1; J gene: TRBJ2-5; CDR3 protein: CAWILAGGAETQYF; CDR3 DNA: TGTGCCTGGATTTTGGCAGGGGGTGCAGAGACCCAGTACTTC
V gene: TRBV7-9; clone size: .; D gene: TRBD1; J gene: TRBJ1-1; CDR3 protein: CASSWTGVNTEAFF; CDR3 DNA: TGTGCCAGCAGCTGGACAGGGGTGAACACTGAAGCTTTCTTT
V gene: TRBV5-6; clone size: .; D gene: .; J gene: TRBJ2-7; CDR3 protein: CASSSGDRTYEQYF; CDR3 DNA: TGTGCCAGCAGCTCAGGCGACAGGACCTACGAGCAGTACTTC
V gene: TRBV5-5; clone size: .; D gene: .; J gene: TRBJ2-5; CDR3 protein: CASSLAGNKETQYF; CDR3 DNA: TGTGCCAGCAGCTTGGCGGGAAATAAAGAGACCCAGTACTTC
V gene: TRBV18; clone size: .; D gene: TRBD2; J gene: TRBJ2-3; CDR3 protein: CASSPGGADTQYF; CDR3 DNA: TGTGCCAGCTCCCCGGGGGGGGCAGATACGCAGTATTTT
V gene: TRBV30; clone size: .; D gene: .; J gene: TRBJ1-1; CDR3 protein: CAWSPTPIAFF; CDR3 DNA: TGTGCCTGGAGTCCCACCCCTATAGCTTTCTTT
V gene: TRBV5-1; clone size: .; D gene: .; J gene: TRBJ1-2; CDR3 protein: CASSPSGRDNGYTF; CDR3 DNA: TGCGCCAGCAGTCCCTCGGGCAGGGATAATGGCTACACCTTC
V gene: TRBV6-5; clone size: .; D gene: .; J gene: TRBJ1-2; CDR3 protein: CASSPGGPSIYGYTF; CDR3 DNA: TGTGCCAGCAGCCCGGGGGGGCCCTCTATATATGGCTACACCTTC
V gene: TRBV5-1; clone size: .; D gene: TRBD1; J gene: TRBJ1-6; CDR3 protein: CASSLAGGNSPLHF; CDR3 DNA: TGCGCCAGCAGCTTGGCAGGGGGTAATTCACCCCTCCACTTT
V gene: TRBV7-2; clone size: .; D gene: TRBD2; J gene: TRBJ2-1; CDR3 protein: CASSLALAGVNEQFF; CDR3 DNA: TGTGCCAGCAGCTTGGCCCTAGCGGGGGTAAATGAGCAGTTCTTC
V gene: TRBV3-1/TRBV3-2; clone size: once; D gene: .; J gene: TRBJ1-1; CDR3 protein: CASSQPTVNTEAFF; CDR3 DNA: TGTGCCAGCAGCCAGCCCACGGTGAACACTGAAGCTTTCTTT
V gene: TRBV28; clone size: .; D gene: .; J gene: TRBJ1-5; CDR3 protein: CASSWGGHSDQPQHF; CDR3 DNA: TGTGCCAGCAGCTGGGGGGGTCATTCGGATCAGCCCCAGCATTTT
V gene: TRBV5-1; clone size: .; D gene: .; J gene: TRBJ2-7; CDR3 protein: CASSPPRRGGDEQYF; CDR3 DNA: TGCGCCAGCAGCCCCCCGCGACGCGGGGGCGACGAGCAGTACTTC
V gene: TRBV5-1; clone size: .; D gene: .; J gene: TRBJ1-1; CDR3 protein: CASSLGSLAGTEAFF; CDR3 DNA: TGCGCCAGCAGCTTGGGGAGCCTCGCGGGCACTGAAGCTTTCTTT